The clone carrying this TCR beta chain was seen more than once but under ten times. These data belong to a study of blood T cells in healthy people across ages. A sample-barcoded 5' primer and a J-beta primer mix were used in a second PCR of roughly 6 to 11 cycles. In TCRdb, the 5' RACE reads were re-called with MiXCR into one record per CDR3 protein. This sample carries 450,000 to 600,000 distinct CDR3 sequences, roughly a quarter of them seen once, and the ten largest clones take 3% to 4.5%. The CDR3 has 17 amino acids. Germline lookup yields CDR1 SQVTM and CDR2 ANQGSEA. V shed 2 bases and J shed 3 bases, with 20 bases lying between them. The same data also went into a second study, on T cells of mothers and their children. Per that paper: In this cohort, donors were three healthy Caucasian mothers plus their six children. Mothers and children who were related shared slightly more overlap than unrelated pairs, but not significantly more.

The clonotype comes from a boy between 2 and 10 years old in good health. The rearrangement uses TRBV29-1 and TRBJ2-1, with unresolved D. What was sequenced was blood. CDR3 amino acids: CSVESPPPVAFYNEQFF. The CDR3 nucleotides read TGCAGCGTTGAATCTCCCCCCCCTGTAGCCTTCTACAATGAGCAGTTCTTC.